This passage covers 25 T cell receptor beta chains from one sample sequenced in a study of OX40 agonist ivuxolimab in advanced cancers. This table comes from immunoSEQ multiplex PCR, and its TCRdb copy is limited to in-frame clones, with some not included. The sample shows some 65,000 clones, roughly 89% of them seen only once. The sequencing used CD4+ or CD8+ T cells sorted from blood, collected in a trial of the OX40 agonist ivuxolimab. These receptors were collected from an adult with an advanced solid tumor such as melanoma, head and neck, liver or kidney cancer.

The chain carries TRBV10-3 and TRBJ2-1; maybe TRBD2 (5 bases). The germline CDR1 and CDR2 sequences are ENHRY and SYGVKD. Trimming took 8 bases from V and 8 from J, leaving 10 bases between them. The CDR3 consists of 11 residues. CDR3 amino acids: CAIGYSDEQFF. CDR3 nucleotides: TGTGCCATCGGATATAGCGATGAGCAGTTCTTC.

This chain connects TRBV27 to TRBJ1-6; a weak D match, TRBD1 (5 bases). V dropped 1 base and J dropped 6 bases, with 7 bases sitting between them. The CDR3 is made up of 14 amino acids. Germline CDR1 and CDR2: MNHEY and SMNVEV (reference sequence). The CDR3 protein is CASSLWGTNSPLHF. CDR3 nucleotides: TGTGCCAGCAGTTTATGGGGCACTAATTCACCCCTCCACTTT.

This chain links TRBV27 with TRBJ1-1; tentative D call: TRBD1 (6 bases). The V end lost 6 bases, the J end lost 1 base, and 15 bases lay between the germline ends. Germline values: CDR1 MNHEY, CDR2 SMNVEV (reference sequence). There are 15 residues in the CDR3. This chain's CDR3 is CASSRRAGANTEAFF. The CDR3 coding sequence is TGTGCCAGCAGCCGCAGGGCAGGGGCGAACACTGAAGCTTTCTTT.

The chain recombines TRBV28 with TRBJ1-2; weak D call: TRBD1 (5 bases). Trimming stripped 5 bases from V and 4 bases from J, with 26 bases between. Germline CDR1 MDHEN, CDR2 SYDVKM. The CDR3 is 18 residues long. The CDR3 nucleotides read TGTGCCAGCAGTAAGGCCCCCGGACACCCAACTTTTAGCTATGGCTACACCTTC. Its protein product is CASSKAPGHPTFSYGYTF.

The rearrangement uses TRBV9 and TRBJ2-3; weak D call: TRBD2 (6 bases). There are 20 residues in the CDR3. Trimming took off 0 bases at V and 2 bases at J, with 25 bases between the two ends. In germline, CDR1 is SGDLS, CDR2 YYNGEE. CDR3 protein: CASSVGSSEARRPLTDTQYF. Here the CDR3 DNA reads TGTGCCAGCAGCGTAGGTTCTAGCGAGGCACGGCGCCCTCTCACAGATACGCAGTATTTT.

The chain uses TRBV2 and TRBJ1-5, with 7 bases aligning to TRBD1. The germline V gene encodes CDR1 SNHLY and CDR2 FYNNEI. Trimming cost V 7 bases and J 3 bases; bases outside gene matches: 6. The CDR3 spans 14 residues. For the CDR3, the DNA is TGTGCCAGCACCCTGGGGACAGCCAATCAGCCCCAGCATTTT. Its translation: CASTLGTANQPQHF.

The J gene is TRBJ2-2, the V gene TRBV6-1; D gene uncertain. The ends were cut back, 6 bases at V and 1 base at J, with 6 bases in the middle. The CDR3 is 13 residues long. Germline CDR1 reads MNHNS; CDR2 reads SASEGT. Here the CDR3 DNA reads TGTGCCAGCAGAGAACAGAACACCGGGGAGCTGTTTTTT. Protein sequence: CASREQNTGELFF.

The gene calls are TRBV28 and TRBJ1-6; D perhaps matches TRBD1 (5 bases). V was cut by 3 bases and J by 8 bases, with 11 bases left in between. Germline-derived CDR1 and CDR2 are MDHEN and SYDVKM. The CDR3 has 14 residues. The CDR3 DNA follows: TGTGCCAGCAGTTTTTGGCAGGGTCATTCACCCCTCCACTTT. It specifies CASSFWQGHSPLHF.

The chain employs TRBV29-1 and TRBJ2-7; D is perhaps TRBD1 (6 bases). V was pared by 4 bases and J by 0 bases, with 13 bases between. The CDR3 sequence is 14 residues long. Germline V lookup: CDR1 SQVTM, CDR2 ANQGSEA. CDR3 residues: CSVVETGNSYEQYF. The CDR3 coding sequence is TGCAGCGTTGTGGAGACAGGAAACTCCTACGAGCAGTACTTC.

A few counts support this clone. The gene calls are TRBV28 and TRBJ1-2; D unclear. Germline V gives CDR1 MDHEN, CDR2 SYDVKM. The V end was cut by 1 base, the J end by 8 bases, with 11 bases between. The CDR3 loop spans 13 amino acids. The CDR3 DNA sequence: TGTGCCAGCAGTTTATCCCCCGAGGGAGGCTACACCTTC. It yields the protein CASSLSPEGGYTF.

The V gene is TRBV4-1, the J gene TRBJ2-7, with 7 bases that match TRBD1. Trimming removed 4 bases from V and 0 bases from J; junction bases left unmatched: 12. This CDR3 spans 17 amino acids. Looked up from germline, CDR1 is MGHRA and CDR2 is YSYEKL. DNA of the CDR3: TGCGCCAGCAGCCTAGAACCGGGACAGTCGAGCTCCTACGAGCAGTACTTC. Protein sequence: CASSLEPGQSSSYEQYF.

Only a few counts were recorded for this clone. V and J are TRBV7-6 and TRBJ2-2; TRBD2 matches 13 bases. Germline V CDR1 and CDR2: SGHVS, FNYEAQ. The CDR3 is made up of 17 amino acids. V was clipped by 5 bases and J by 4 bases; unmatched bases: 7. The CDR3 loop is CASSATSGRPVTGELFF. The CDR3 DNA reads as TGTGCCAGCAGCGCGACTAGCGGGAGGCCAGTCACCGGGGAGCTGTTTTTT.

V usage is TRBV19 and J usage is TRBJ1-5, with TRBD1 matching 7 bases. CDR3 size: 14 residues. Germline CDR1 LNHDA, CDR2 SQIVND (reference sequence). Losses at the gene ends were 8 bases for V and 0 bases for J; bases not matched to a gene: 4. The CDR3 is CASGDRNSNQPQHF. The CDR3 DNA is TGTGCCAGTGGGGACAGAAATAGCAATCAGCCCCAGCATTTT.

The chain recombines TRBV5-7 with TRBJ2-7; D not certain. TRBV5-7 is reported as an ORF; its role is uncertain. CDR3 length equals 13 residues. Trimming left V 2 bases short and J 12 bases short, with 18 bases between. CDR3 coding DNA: TGTGCCAGCAGCTTTTACACCTACCCTGCTCCGTACTTC. Protein: CASSFYTYPAPYF.

This clone has a handful of counts. As DNA, the CDR3 is TGTGCCAGCTGGGCCCTGGGGACCACAGATACGCAGTATTTT. Amino acids: CASWALGTTDTQYF. The rearrangement joins TRBV27 to TRBJ2-3; D could derive from TRBD1 or TRBD2 (5 bases each). CDR1 and CDR2 from the germline V gene are MNHEY and SMNVEV (reference sequence). The V gene lost 8 bases and the J gene lost 2 bases, with 14 bases spanning the gap. The CDR3 runs to 14 residues.

V and J are TRBV27 and TRBJ2-7, with D possibly TRBD2 on 6 matching bases. The CDR3 covers 12 residues. CDR1 MNHEY and CDR2 SMNVEV come from the germline V gene (reference sequence). Trimming removed 6 bases at V and 2 bases at J, with 8 bases between. CDR3 sequence: CASRRGTYEQYF. The CDR3 DNA reads as TGTGCCAGCAGACGGGGGACCTACGAGCAGTACTTC.

The chain links TRBV9 to TRBJ1-1, with 9 nucleotides matching TRBD1. The length of the CDR3 is 16 residues. The V gene end was trimmed by 4 bases and the J gene end by 3 bases; junction bases not matched to a gene: 10. Germline V gene lookup returns CDR1 SGDLS and CDR2 YYNGEE. CDR3 coding DNA: TGTGCCAGCAGCACGCGGACAGGGGAGGGGTACACTGAAGCTTTCTTT. As protein: CASSTRTGEGYTEAFF.

The chain employs TRBV9 and TRBJ2-7; 9 nucleotides match TRBD2. Germline V CDR1 and CDR2: SGDLS, YYNGEE. This CDR3 region has 19 residues. J was trimmed by 0 bases and V by 4 bases; bases with no gene match: 17. The CDR3 DNA reads as TGTGCCAGCAGCCTCACGGCGGATAGCGGGAGCAAAAGCTCCTACGAGCAGTACTTC. It translates to CASSLTADSGSKSSYEQYF.

The chain uses TRBV19 and TRBJ2-3; 10 bases map to TRBD2. The CDR3 runs to 18 residues. Germline assignment: CDR1 LNHDA and CDR2 SQIVND (reference sequence). The J segment lost 3 bases and the V segment lost 4 bases, leaving 13 bases of the junction unmatched. CDR3 sequence: CASSTRFPSGGPTDTQYF. CDR3 sequence (DNA): TGTGCCAGTAGTACACGCTTCCCTAGCGGGGGACCTACAGATACGCAGTATTTT.

The chain employs TRBV11-2 and TRBJ2-1; TRBD1 aligns across 12 bases. The CDR3 sequence is 16 residues long. Germline V CDR1 and CDR2: SGHAT, FQNNGV. V trimming: 0 bases; J trimming: 6 bases; junction bases outside the gene matches: 3. For the CDR3, the DNA is TGTGCCAGCAGCTTAGAACGGGGACAGGGGGCCAATGAGCAGTTCTTC. Translating gives CASSLERGQGANEQFF.

Points on this clone: The sample carries other DNA sequences with the same CDR3. This chain joins TRBV29-1 and TRBJ2-3; D ambiguous. The germline CDR1 and CDR2 sequences are SQVTM and ANQGSEA. The CDR3 loop spans 14 amino acids. The V gene lost 6 bases and the J gene lost 4 bases, with 17 bases spanning the gap. The CDR3 DNA follows: TGCAGCGTAGAGCTAGAAAGTGGAGCAGATACGCAGTATTTT. Encoded protein: CSVELESGADTQYF.

The chain has TRBV5-6 and TRBJ2-7; D not certain. Germline-derived CDR1 and CDR2 are SGHDT and YYEEEE. V lost 0 bases and J 7 bases, leaving 8 bases between the germline ends. CDR3 size: 12 residues. In DNA, the CDR3 is TGTGCCAGCAGCTTGGGGAAGCAAGAGCAGTACTTC. Translating gives CASSLGKQEQYF.

V gene TRBV2 combines with J gene TRBJ2-5; D gene ambiguous. This CDR3 comprises 14 residues. The V gene lost 2 bases and the J gene lost 3 bases, with 10 bases spanning the gap. Germline V gene data show CDR1 as SNHLY and CDR2 as FYNNEI. Written as DNA, the CDR3 is TGTGCCAGCAGTGAACCACTGATTAAAGAGACCCAGTACTTC. It is translated as CASSEPLIKETQYF. The full variable domain, its missing parts supplied by reference TRBV2 and TRBJ2-5, is EPEVTQTPSHQVTQMGQEVILRCVPISNHLYFYWYRQILGQKVEFLVSFYNNEISEKSEIFDDQFSVERPDGSNFTLKIRSTKLEDSAMYFCASSEPLIKETQYFGPGTRLLVL.

The chain joins TRBV19 to TRBJ2-1; 7 bases align to TRBD2. From germline, CDR1 is LNHDA and CDR2 SQIVND (reference sequence). V gave up 3 bases and J gave up 10 bases; unmatched junction bases: 6. The CDR3 is 13 amino acids. The CDR3 DNA reads TGTGCCAGTAGTATTACGGGAGCGGGAGAGCAGTTCTTC. Its protein is CASSITGAGEQFF.

This rearrangement joins TRBV9 to TRBJ1-3, with D uncertain. CDR1 and CDR2 from the germline V gene are SGDLS and YYNGEE. V dropped 5 bases and J dropped 0 bases, with 3 bases sitting between them. The CDR3 is 12 residues long. The CDR3 DNA follows: TGTGCCAGCAGTGACTCTGGAAACACCATATATTTT. It encodes CASSDSGNTIYF.